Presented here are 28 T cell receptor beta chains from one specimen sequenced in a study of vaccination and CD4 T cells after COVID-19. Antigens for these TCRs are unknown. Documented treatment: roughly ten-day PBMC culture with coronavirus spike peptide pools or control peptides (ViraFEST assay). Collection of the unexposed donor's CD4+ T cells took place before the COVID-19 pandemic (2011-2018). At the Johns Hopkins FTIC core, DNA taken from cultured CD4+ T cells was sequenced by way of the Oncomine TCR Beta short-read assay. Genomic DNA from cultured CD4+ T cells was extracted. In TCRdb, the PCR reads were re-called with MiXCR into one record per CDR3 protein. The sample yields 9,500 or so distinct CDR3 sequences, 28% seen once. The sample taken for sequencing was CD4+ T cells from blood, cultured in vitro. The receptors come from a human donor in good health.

CDR3 region: CATSWGAYNEQFF. CDR3 DNA sequence: TGTGCCACCAGTTGGGGGGCTTACAATGAGCAGTTCTTC. The J gene is TRBJ2-1, the V gene TRBV7-8; either TRBD1 or TRBD2 may supply D (6 bases each). CDR3 length: 13 residues. Germline values: CDR1 SGHVS, CDR2 FQNEAQ. The V gene lost 10 bases and the J gene lost 4 bases, with 14 bases spanning the gap.

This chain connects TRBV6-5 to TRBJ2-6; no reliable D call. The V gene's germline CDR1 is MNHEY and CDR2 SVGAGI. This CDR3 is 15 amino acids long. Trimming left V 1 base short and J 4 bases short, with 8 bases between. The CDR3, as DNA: TGTGCCAGCAGTTACTTCCGGTCAGGGGCCAACGTCCTGACTTTC. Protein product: CASSYFRSGANVLTF.

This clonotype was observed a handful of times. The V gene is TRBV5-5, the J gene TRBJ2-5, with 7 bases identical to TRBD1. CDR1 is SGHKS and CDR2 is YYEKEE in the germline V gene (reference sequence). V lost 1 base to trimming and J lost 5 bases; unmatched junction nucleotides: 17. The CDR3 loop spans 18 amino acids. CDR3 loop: CASSLRYRDRVLGETQYF. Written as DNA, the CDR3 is TGTGCCAGCAGCTTGCGGTACCGAGACAGGGTATTGGGGGAGACCCAGTACTTC.

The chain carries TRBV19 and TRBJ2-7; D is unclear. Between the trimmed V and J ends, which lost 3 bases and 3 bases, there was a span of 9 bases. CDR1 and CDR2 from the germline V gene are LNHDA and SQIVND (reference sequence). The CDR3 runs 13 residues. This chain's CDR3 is CASSMVLFYEQYF. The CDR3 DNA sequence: TGTGCCAGTAGTATGGTACTATTCTACGAGCAGTACTTC.

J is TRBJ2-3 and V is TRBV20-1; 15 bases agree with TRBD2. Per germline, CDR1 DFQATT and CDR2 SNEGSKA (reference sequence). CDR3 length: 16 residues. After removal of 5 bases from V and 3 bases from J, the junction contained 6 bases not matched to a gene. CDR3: CSAPGLAGGPTDTQYF. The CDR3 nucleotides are TGCAGTGCTCCTGGACTAGCGGGAGGGCCGACAGATACGCAGTATTTT.

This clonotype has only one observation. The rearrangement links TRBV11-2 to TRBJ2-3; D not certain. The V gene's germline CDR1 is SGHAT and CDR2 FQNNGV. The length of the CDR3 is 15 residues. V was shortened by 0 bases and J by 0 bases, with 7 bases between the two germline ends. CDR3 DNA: TGTGCCAGCAGCTTAGATGGCGGTAGCACAGATACGCAGTATTTT. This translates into CASSLDGGSTDTQYF.

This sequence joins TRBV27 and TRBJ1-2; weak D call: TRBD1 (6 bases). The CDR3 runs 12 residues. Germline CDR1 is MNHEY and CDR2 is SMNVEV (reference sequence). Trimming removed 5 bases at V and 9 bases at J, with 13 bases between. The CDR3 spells CASSTGQLSYTF. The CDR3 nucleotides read TGTGCCAGCAGTACAGGACAGTTGAGCTACACCTTC.

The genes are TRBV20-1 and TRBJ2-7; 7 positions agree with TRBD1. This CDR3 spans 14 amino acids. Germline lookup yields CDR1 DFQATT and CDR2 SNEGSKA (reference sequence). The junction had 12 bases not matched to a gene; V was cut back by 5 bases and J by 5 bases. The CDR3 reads CSAVTGEIGNEQYF. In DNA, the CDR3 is TGCAGTGCTGTTACAGGGGAGATTGGCAACGAGCAGTACTTC.

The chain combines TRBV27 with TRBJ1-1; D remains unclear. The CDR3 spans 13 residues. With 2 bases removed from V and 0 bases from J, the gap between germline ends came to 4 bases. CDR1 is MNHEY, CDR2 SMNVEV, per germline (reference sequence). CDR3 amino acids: CASSLSVNTEAFF. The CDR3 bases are TGTGCCAGCAGTTTAAGTGTGAACACTGAAGCTTTCTTT.

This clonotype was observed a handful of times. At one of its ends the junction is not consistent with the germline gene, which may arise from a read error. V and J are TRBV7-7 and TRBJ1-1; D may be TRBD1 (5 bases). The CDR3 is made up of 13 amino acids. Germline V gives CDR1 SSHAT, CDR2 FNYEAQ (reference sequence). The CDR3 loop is CASSLRGDTEAFF. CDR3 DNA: TGTGCTAGCAGCTTAAGAGGGGACACTGAAGCTTTCTTT.

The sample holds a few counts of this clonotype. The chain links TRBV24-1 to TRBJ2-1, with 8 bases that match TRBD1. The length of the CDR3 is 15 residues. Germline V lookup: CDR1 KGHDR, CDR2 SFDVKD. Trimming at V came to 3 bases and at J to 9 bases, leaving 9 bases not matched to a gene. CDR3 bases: TGTGCCACCAGTGATGGCCGGACAGGGAAGGGTGAGCAGTTCTTC. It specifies CATSDGRTGKGEQFF.

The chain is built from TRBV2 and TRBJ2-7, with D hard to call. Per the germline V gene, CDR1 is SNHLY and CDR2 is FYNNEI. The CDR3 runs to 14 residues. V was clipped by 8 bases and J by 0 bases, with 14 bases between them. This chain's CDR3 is CASYAGSSSYEQYF. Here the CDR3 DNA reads TGTGCCAGCTATGCCGGATCAAGCTCCTACGAGCAGTACTTC.

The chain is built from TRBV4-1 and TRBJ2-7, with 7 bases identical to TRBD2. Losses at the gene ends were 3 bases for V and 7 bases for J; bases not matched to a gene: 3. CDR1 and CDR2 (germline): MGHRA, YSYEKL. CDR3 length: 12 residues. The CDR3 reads CASSHPAGEQYF. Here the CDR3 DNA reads TGCGCCAGCAGCCATCCAGCGGGGGAGCAGTACTTC.

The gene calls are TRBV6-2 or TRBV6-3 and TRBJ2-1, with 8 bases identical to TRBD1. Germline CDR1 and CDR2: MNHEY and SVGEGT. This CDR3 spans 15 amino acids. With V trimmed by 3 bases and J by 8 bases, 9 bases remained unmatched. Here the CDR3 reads CASSYSGQGRYEQFF. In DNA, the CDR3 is TGTGCCAGCAGTTATTCCGGACAGGGTCGCTATGAGCAGTTCTTC.

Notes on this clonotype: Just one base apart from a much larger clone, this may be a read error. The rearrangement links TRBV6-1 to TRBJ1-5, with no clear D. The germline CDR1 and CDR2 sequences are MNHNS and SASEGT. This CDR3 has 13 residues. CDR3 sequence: CASSETVGQPEHF. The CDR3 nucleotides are TGTGCCAGCAGTGAAACGGTGGGTCAGCCCGAGCATTTT.

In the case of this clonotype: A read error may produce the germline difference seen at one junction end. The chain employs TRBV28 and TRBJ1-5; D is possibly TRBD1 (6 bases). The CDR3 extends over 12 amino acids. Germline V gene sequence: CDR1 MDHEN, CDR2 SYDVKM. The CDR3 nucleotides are TGTGTCAGCCGGGACACCAATCAGCCCCAGCATTTT. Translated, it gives CVSRDTNQPQHF.

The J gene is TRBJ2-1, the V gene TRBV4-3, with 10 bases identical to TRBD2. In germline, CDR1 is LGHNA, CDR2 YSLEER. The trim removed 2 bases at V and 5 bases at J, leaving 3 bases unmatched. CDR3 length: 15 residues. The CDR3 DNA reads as TGCGCCAGCAGCCAACGGACTAGCGGCCACAATGAGCAGTTCTTC. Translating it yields CASSQRTSGHNEQFF.

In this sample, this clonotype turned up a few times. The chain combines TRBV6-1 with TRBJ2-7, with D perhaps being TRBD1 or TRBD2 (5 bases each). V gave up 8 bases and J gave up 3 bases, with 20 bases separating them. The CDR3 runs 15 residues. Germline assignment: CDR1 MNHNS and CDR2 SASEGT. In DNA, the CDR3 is TGTGCCAGCCAAGCTTCGCAGGGACCGATCTACGAGCAGTACTTC. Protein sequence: CASQASQGPIYEQYF.

The CDR3 protein is CASSWPDPTQYF. CDR3 nucleotides: TGTGCCAGCAGCTGGCCTGACCCTACGCAGTATTTT. The genes are TRBV7-2 and TRBJ2-3; D not certain. CDR1 and CDR2 (germline): SGHTA, FQGNSA. The V end was cut by 4 bases, the J end by 8 bases, with 10 bases between. There are 12 residues in the CDR3.

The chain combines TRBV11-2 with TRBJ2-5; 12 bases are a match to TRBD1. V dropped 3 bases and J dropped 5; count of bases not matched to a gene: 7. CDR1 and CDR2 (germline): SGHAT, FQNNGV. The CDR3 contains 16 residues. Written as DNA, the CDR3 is TGTGCCAGCAGCTTTGGTGGGACAGGGGGCGCGGAGACCCAGTACTTC. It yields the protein CASSFGGTGGAETQYF.

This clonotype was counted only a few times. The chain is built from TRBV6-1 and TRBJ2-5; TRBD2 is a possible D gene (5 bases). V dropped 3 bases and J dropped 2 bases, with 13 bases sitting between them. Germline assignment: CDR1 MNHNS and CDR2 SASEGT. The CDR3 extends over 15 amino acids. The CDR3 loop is CASSDMWEQQETQYF. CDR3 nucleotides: TGTGCCAGCAGTGACATGTGGGAGCAGCAAGAGACCCAGTACTTC.

The chain's CDR3 is CASSDTGATEAFF. The CDR3 bases are TGTGCCAGCAGTGATACAGGGGCCACTGAAGCTTTCTTT. The rearrangement links TRBV2 to TRBJ1-1; 7 bases are a match to TRBD1. The germline V gene encodes CDR1 SNHLY and CDR2 FYNNEI. CDR3 length equals 13 residues. V lost 3 bases and J lost 4; bases outside the gene matches: 2.

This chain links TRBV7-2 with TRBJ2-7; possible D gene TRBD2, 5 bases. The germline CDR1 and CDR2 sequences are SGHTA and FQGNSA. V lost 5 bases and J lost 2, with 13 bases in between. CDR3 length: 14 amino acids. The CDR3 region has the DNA TGTGCCAGCAGCGGCGGGTCGCTTGCCTACGAGCAGTACTTC. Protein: CASSGGSLAYEQYF. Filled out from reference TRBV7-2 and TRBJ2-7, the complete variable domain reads GAGVSQSPSNKVTEKGKDVELRCDPISGHTALYWYRQSLGQGLEFLIYFQGNSAPDKSGLPSDRFSAERTGGSVSTLTIQRTQQEDSAVYLCASSGGSLAYEQYFGPGTRLTVT.

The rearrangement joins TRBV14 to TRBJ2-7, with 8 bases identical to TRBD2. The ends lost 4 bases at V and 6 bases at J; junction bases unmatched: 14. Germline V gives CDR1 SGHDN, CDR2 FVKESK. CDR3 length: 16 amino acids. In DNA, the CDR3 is TGTGCCAGCAGCCCCGGGAGGGGCCAGGATCGCCCCGAGCAGTACTTC. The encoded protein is CASSPGRGQDRPEQYF.

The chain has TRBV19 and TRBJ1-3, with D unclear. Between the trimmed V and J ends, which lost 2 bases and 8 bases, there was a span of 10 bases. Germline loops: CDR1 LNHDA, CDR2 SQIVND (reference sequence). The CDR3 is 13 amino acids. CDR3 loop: CASSIKARDTIYF. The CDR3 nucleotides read TGTGCCAGTAGTATAAAGGCCCGGGACACCATATATTTT.

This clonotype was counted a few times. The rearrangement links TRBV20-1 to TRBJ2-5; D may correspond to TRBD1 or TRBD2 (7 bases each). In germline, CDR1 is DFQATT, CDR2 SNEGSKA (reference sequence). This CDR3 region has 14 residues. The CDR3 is CGGCGRGPKTAQYF. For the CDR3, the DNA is TGCGGGGGCTGTGGGAGGGGGCCTAAGACGGCCCAGTACTTC.

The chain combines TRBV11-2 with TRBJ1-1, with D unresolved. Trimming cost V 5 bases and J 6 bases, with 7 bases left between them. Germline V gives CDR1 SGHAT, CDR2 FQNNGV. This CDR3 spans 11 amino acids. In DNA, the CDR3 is TGTGCCAGCAGCCGGCCCGCTGAAGCTTTCTTT. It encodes CASSRPAEAFF.

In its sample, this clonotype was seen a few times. The CDR3 bases are TGTGCCAGCAGCTCCCTAGGACAGGGACCCCAGAACACTGAAGCTTTCTTT. Amino acid sequence: CASSSLGQGPQNTEAFF. The genes are TRBV7-9 and TRBJ1-1; 8 bases line up with TRBD1. The CDR3 is 17 residues long. Losses at the gene ends were 4 bases for V and 1 base for J; bases not matched to a gene: 11. Germline assignment: CDR1 SEHNR and CDR2 FQNEAQ (reference sequence).